Each of the 19 T cell receptor beta chains below was sequenced from the same sample in a study of tumor-infiltrating lymphocytes in primary liver carcinoma. Researchers generated TCR beta cDNA from approximately 0.55 ug of total RNA, relying on a constant-region primer. Three rounds of nested multiplex PCR with slightly modified ARM-PCR produced TCR beta libraries. TRBV1-TRBV30 forward primers and a C-beta reverse primer were used in the first two PCR rounds, which each ran for about 11 cycles. From the multiplex PCR reads, TCRdb called clonotypes with MiXCR, one entry per CDR3 protein. The data hold about 190,000 distinct CDR3 sequences, with over 80% observed a single time. It was from approximately 22-30 mg of unsorted bulk tissue that RNA and DNA were co-extracted. Sample: tumor tissue from primary liver carcinoma. The receptor source for this set is a man aged 40-49 years with primary liver carcinoma and hepatitis B virus infection.

Worth noting for this clonotype: One end of the junction is discordant with germline, which a read error may explain. The chain's CDR3 is CASRSPGQWRDGYTF. In DNA, the CDR3 is TGTGCAAGCAGGTCTCCGGGACAGTGGAGAGATGGCTACACCTTC. The chain links TRBV28 to TRBJ1-2, with 7 bases that match TRBD1. CDR3 size: 15 residues. Germline lookup yields CDR1 MDHEN and CDR2 SYDVKM.

On this clonotype itself: An end of the junction differs from the germline gene, which may be a read error. The J gene is TRBJ1-2, the V gene TRBV7-9, with D perhaps TRBD1 (5 bases). CDR1 is SEHNR and CDR2 is FQNEAQ in the germline V gene (reference sequence). The CDR3 extends over 16 amino acids. The CDR3: CDSSQAGAVTNYGYTF. In DNA form, the CDR3 reads TGTGACAGCAGCCAGGCTGGGGCCGTTACAAACTATGGCTACACCTTC.

With regard to this clonotype: Sequence at one end of the junction differs from germline and may be a read error. The chain carries TRBV4-2 and TRBJ2-4; 8 bases fit TRBD2. Germline CDR1 LGHNA, CDR2 YNFKEQ. The CDR3 is made up of 16 amino acids. DNA of the CDR3: TGTGCCAGTAGCCAGAATCAGTACGGGGGGGAAAACATTCAGTACTTC. Protein: CASSQNQYGGENIQYF.

Note on this clonotype: This CDR3 is missing its conserved last phenylalanine or tryptophan, likely due to a read error. The chain has TRBV5-5 and TRBJ2-2, with D maybe TRBD1 (6 bases). From germline, CDR1 is SGHKS and CDR2 YYEKEE (reference sequence). V was trimmed by 3 bases and J by 10 bases, leaving 22 bases between them. The CDR3 length is 16 residues. The CDR3 loop reads CASSWRGGGRSEELFL. CDR3 in DNA: TGTGCCAGCAGCTGGCGTGGGGGCGGACGGTCCGAGGAGCTGTTTCTT.

Points on this clonotype: This CDR3 is missing its conserved last phenylalanine or tryptophan, likely due to a read error. The chain joins TRBV6-6 to TRBJ1-1; TRBD1 is a possible D gene (6 bases). Trimming pared 5 bases from V and 7 bases from J, leaving 17 bases between. The CDR3 is 14 amino acids. The germline CDR1 and CDR2 sequences are MNHNY and SVGAGI (reference sequence). The CDR3 DNA sequence: TGTGCCAGCAGTGGGACATGGGTAAGGATTGAAGCTTTCGTT. It translates to CASSGTWVRIEAFV.

Concerning this clonotype itself: This could be a read error, since a much larger clone is one nucleotide away. The chain has TRBV19 and TRBJ2-5; no firm D call. Germline loops: CDR1 LNHDA, CDR2 SQIVND (reference sequence). The CDR3 covers 13 residues. CDR3 protein: CVSSTRRQETQYF. CDR3 DNA sequence: TGTGTCAGTAGTACCAGACGGCAAGAGACCCAGTACTTC.

In the case of this clonotype: Compared with germline, one end of the junction differs, possibly owing to a read error. The V and J genes are TRBV29-1 and TRBJ2-7; the D gene is possibly TRBD2 (5 bases). In germline, CDR1 is SQVTM, CDR2 ANQGSEA. The CDR3 has 13 amino acids. CDR3: CSPGEGTSYEQYF. The DNA of the CDR3 is TGCAGCCCCGGGGAAGGTACATCCTACGAACAGTACTTC.

This clonotype was recorded many times. This rearrangement joins TRBV5-8 to TRBJ1-1, with D unresolved. The CDR3 contains 14 residues. V was pared by 0 bases and J by 3 bases, with 9 bases between. Germline CDR1 SGHTS, CDR2 YDEGEE. CDR3 bases: TGTGCCAGCAGCTTGGCCGGGCCCGACACTGAAGCTTTCTTT. This sequence encodes CASSLAGPDTEAFF.

The gene calls are TRBV6-2 or TRBV6-3 and TRBJ2-3; either TRBD1 or TRBD2 may supply D (5 bases each). The CDR3 totals 13 residues. Germline CDR1 is MNHEY and CDR2 is SVGEGT. Trimming cost V 9 bases and J 10 bases, with 20 bases left between them. The CDR3 bases are TGTGCCAGTTCCGTTGGGACGAGAACCCCGCAGTATTTT. Translated, it gives CASSVGTRTPQYF.

V and J are TRBV6-1 and TRBJ2-6; D tentatively fits TRBD1 or TRBD2 (5 bases each). Trimming removed 2 bases at V and 11 bases at J, with 19 bases between. This CDR3 has 16 amino acids. CDR1 is MNHNS, CDR2 SASEGT, per germline. CDR3 sequence: CASSEQGMAGTYVLTF. In nucleotides, the CDR3 is TGTGCCAGCAGTGAACAGGGTATGGCTGGGACCTACGTCCTGACTTTC.

The chain employs TRBV6-6 and TRBJ2-7; D is possibly TRBD1 (6 bases). Germline CDR1 reads MNHNY; CDR2 reads SVGAGI (reference sequence). V lost 0 bases, J lost 6 bases, and 12 bases lay in between. The CDR3 runs to 14 residues. Here the CDR3 reads CASSYSDRFGEQYF. CDR3 coding DNA: TGTGCCAGCAGTTACTCCGACAGGTTCGGCGAGCAGTACTTC.

Regarding this clonotype: One end of the junction does not line up with germline, which may come from a read error. The gene calls are TRBV10-2 and TRBJ2-1, with D maybe TRBD1 (5 bases). The germline CDR1 and CDR2 sequences are WSHSY and SAAADI. This CDR3 is 12 amino acids long. Written as DNA, the CDR3 is TGCACCAGCAGCAGGGCAAACAATGAGCAATTTTTC. It specifies CTSSRANNEQFF.

About this clonotype itself: An end of the junction does not agree with germline; a read error may underlie this. The genes are TRBV5-1 and TRBJ1-2; maybe TRBD1 (6 bases). Per germline, CDR1 SGHRS and CDR2 YFSETQ. The CDR3 covers 13 residues. As DNA, the CDR3 is TGCGCCAGCGGCTTGGGACAAGACTATGACTACACCTTC. It translates to CASGLGQDYDYTF.

With respect to this clonotype: This sequence may be a read error, since a much larger clone differs from it by one base. CDR3: CASSLAGAEVEQFF. The CDR3 coding sequence is TGTGCCAGCAGCTTAGCGGGAGCGGAGGTTGAGCAGTTCTTC. The V and J genes are TRBV7-9 and TRBJ2-1; D perhaps matches TRBD2 (5 bases). Germline V gene sequence: CDR1 SEHNR, CDR2 FQNEAQ (reference sequence). The CDR3 loop spans 14 amino acids. The V gene lost 0 bases and the J gene lost 9 bases, with 12 bases spanning the gap.

This clonotype was observed at least ten times. The rearrangement uses TRBV7-9 and TRBJ1-2, with 7 bases that match TRBD1. V was pared by 4 bases and J by 2 bases, with 13 bases of the junction left unmatched. Germline loops: CDR1 SEHNR, CDR2 FQNEAQ (reference sequence). The CDR3 has 17 residues. The DNA for the CDR3 is TGTGCCAGCAGCTCCAGACCCCAGGGGGGGCGCAACTATGGCTACACCTTC. Amino acids: CASSSRPQGGRNYGYTF.

Points on this clonotype: The germline gene is not matched at one end of the junction; a read error may be the cause. The chain employs TRBV5-4 and TRBJ2-2; 9 nucleotides match TRBD2. The CDR3 spans 17 residues. Looked up from germline, CDR1 is SGHNT and CDR2 is YYREEE (reference sequence). The CDR3 reads CASIMRLAGKNTGKLFF. CDR3 nucleotide sequence: TGTGCCAGCATCATGCGGCTAGCGGGAAAGAACACCGGGAAGCTGTTTTTT.

Details on this clonotype: A much larger clone differs from this one at a single base, so this may be a read error. The chain recombines TRBV28 with TRBJ1-1; 9 bases line up with TRBD1. V was clipped by 11 bases and J by 4 bases; unmatched bases: 14. Looked up from germline, CDR1 is MDHEN and CDR2 is SYDVKM. This CDR3 comprises 15 residues. The chain's CDR3 is CAGNPQGAGSTEAFF. In nucleotides, the CDR3 is TGTGCCGGCAACCCACAGGGGGCGGGGTCCACTGAAGCTTTCTTT. The full variable domain, its missing parts supplied by reference TRBV28 and TRBJ1-1, is DVKVTQSSRYLVKRTGEKVFLECVQDMDHENMFWYRQDPGLGLRLIYFSYDVKMKEKGDIPEGYSVSREKKERFSLILESASTNQTSMYLCAGNPQGAGSTEAFFGQGTRLTVV.

As concerns this clonotype: One end of the junction varies from germline; a read error may be responsible. The chain couples TRBV12-3 or TRBV12-4 to TRBJ2-2, with a weak D call TRBD2 (5 bases). The CDR3 totals 14 residues. In DNA, the CDR3 is TGTGCCAGCATGGAGACAACGAACACCGGGGAACTGTTTTTT. This codes for CASMETTNTGELFF.

As to this clonotype: This may be a read error, as it is one base from a much larger clone. The chain employs TRBV28 and TRBJ2-7; 9 bases are shared with TRBD1. Germline CDR1 MDHEN, CDR2 SYDVKM. The CDR3 contains 14 residues. V shed 6 bases and J 7 bases; nucleotides not matched to a gene: 10. In nucleotides, the CDR3 is TGTGCCAGCAGCGGAGGGACAGGGATAGGAGAGCAGTACTTC. Encoded protein: CASSGGTGIGEQYF.